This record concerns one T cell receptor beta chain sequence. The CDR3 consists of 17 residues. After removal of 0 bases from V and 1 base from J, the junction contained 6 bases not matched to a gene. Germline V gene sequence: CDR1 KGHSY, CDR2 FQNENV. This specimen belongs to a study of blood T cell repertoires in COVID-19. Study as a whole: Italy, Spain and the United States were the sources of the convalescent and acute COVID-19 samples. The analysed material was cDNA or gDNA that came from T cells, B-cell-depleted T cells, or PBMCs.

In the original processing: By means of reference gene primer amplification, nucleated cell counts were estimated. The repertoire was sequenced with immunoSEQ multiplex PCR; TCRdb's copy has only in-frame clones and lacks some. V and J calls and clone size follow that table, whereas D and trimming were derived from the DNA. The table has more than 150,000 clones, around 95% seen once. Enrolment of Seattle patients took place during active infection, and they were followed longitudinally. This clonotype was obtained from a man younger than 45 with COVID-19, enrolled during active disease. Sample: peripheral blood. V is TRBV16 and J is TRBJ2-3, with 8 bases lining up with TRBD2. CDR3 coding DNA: TGTGCCAGCAGCCAATCCAGCCCAGCGGGGGGCACAGATACGCAGTATTTT. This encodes CASSQSSPAGGTDTQYF.